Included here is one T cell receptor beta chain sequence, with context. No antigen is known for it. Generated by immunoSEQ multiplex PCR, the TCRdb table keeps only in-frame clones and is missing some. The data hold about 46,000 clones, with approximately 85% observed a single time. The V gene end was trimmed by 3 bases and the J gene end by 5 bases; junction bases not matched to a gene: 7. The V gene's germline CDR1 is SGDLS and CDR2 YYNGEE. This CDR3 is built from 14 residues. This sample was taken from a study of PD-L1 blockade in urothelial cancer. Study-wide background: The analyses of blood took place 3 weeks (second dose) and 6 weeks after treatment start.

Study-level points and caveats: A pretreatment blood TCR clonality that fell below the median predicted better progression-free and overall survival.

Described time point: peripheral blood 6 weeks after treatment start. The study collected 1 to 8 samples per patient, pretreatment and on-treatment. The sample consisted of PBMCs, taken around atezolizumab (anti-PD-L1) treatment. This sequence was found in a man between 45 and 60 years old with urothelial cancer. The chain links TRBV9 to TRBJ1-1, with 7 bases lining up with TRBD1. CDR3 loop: CASSADSGGTEAFF. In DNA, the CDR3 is TGTGCCAGCAGCGCCGATTCAGGGGGTACTGAAGCTTTCTTT.